These 14 T cell receptor beta chains originate from one sample sequenced in a study of T cell repertoires in cytomegalovirus infection. MiXCR, applied by TCRdb to the reads, yields one record per CDR3 protein. The table has about 240,000 distinct CDR3 sequences, 6.5% seen once; the top ten hold less than 7.5%. The sequencing input was PBMCs. The receptor set was obtained from a human donor in good health (CMV status not recorded). Some clones in this sample may be carry-over from other donors' samples.

This clonotype was detected many times. The rearrangement links TRBV10-3 to TRBJ1-1; tentative D call: TRBD1 (6 bases). CDR3 length equals 13 residues. In germline, CDR1 is ENHRY, CDR2 SYGVKD. Trimming pared 3 bases from V and 4 bases from J, leaving 9 bases between. The chain's CDR3 is CAISDRGGTEAFF. CDR3 DNA: TGTGCCATCAGTGACAGGGGCGGCACTGAAGCTTTCTTT.

This chain joins TRBV12-3 or TRBV12-4 and TRBJ1-1, with D perhaps TRBD1 (6 bases). The CDR3 extends over 13 amino acids. Trimming removed 5 bases from V and 5 bases from J, with 12 bases in between. As DNA, the CDR3 is TGTGCCAGCAGTGTACAGGGTAGGACTGAAGCTTTCTTT. Its translation is CASSVQGRTEAFF.

This clonotype was observed at least ten times. The chain combines TRBV7-9 with TRBJ2-1; D gene unclear. Trimming pared 7 bases from V and 7 bases from J, leaving 8 bases between. The CDR3 is made up of 11 amino acids. CDR1 and CDR2 from the germline V gene are SEHNR and FQNEAQ (reference sequence). The CDR3 DNA reads TGTGCCAGCATGTCCCCGAATGAGCAGTTCTTC. This gives the protein CASMSPNEQFF. The whole variable domain, remainder taken from reference TRBV7-9 and TRBJ2-1, is DTGVSQNPRHKITKRGQNVTFRCDPISEHNRLYWYRQTLGQGPEFLTYFQNEAQLEKSRLLSDRFSAERPKGSFSTLEIQRTEQGDSAMYLCASMSPNEQFFGPGTRLTVL.

In this sample, this clonotype turned up many times. This chain joins TRBV20-1 and TRBJ2-6, with 7 bases aligning to TRBD1. V lost 6 bases, J lost 0 bases, and 11 bases stayed unmatched. Germline values: CDR1 DFQATT, CDR2 SNEGSKA (reference sequence). CDR3 length: 17 amino acids. The CDR3 sequence: CSATSGTALSGANVLTF. For the CDR3, the DNA is TGCAGTGCAACCTCCGGGACAGCCCTCTCTGGGGCCAACGTCCTGACTTTC.

The chain couples TRBV20-1 to TRBJ2-7, with D unclear. CDR1 and CDR2 from the germline V gene are DFQATT and SNEGSKA (reference sequence). The length of the CDR3 is 12 residues. The V end lost 0 bases, the J end lost 3 bases, and 6 bases lay between the germline ends. The CDR3 nucleotides are TGCAGTGCTAGAGATACCCGCTACGAGCAGTACTTC. Residues: CSARDTRYEQYF.

In this sample, this clonotype turned up many times. This chain uses TRBV29-1 with TRBJ2-7; D may match TRBD1 or TRBD2 (5 bases each). The ends were cut back, 6 bases at V and 4 bases at J, with 13 bases in the middle. There are 12 residues in the CDR3. Germline V gives CDR1 SQVTM, CDR2 ANQGSEA. Here the CDR3 DNA reads TGCAGCGTCGCCCAGGGCGGGTACGAGCAGTACTTC. It encodes CSVAQGGYEQYF.

The genes are TRBV28 and TRBJ2-3; D may be TRBD1 or TRBD2 (5 bases each). The CDR3 loop spans 12 amino acids. Trimming shortened V by 10 bases and J by 4 bases, and 12 bases separated the two germline ends. Germline values: CDR1 MDHEN, CDR2 SYDVKM. The CDR3 region has the DNA TGTGCCACGGGGACGAGTTCAGATACGCAGTATTTT. Protein: CATGTSSDTQYF.

The chain couples TRBV14 to TRBJ1-6; weak D call: TRBD1 (6 bases). Germline V gene sequence: CDR1 SGHDN, CDR2 FVKESK. CDR3 length: 16 amino acids. Deletions cut 4 bases from V and 8 bases from J, with 18 bases between. For the CDR3, the DNA is TGTGCCAGCAGCCGCCGAGCGGGGGGGCCGGATTCACCCCTCCACTTT. Its protein product is CASSRRAGGPDSPLHF.

The sample holds many counts of this clonotype. The gene calls are TRBV7-2 and TRBJ1-1; D is ambiguous. V was cut by 1 base and J by 0 bases, with 12 bases left in between. The CDR3 length is 16 residues. Germline values: CDR1 SGHTA, CDR2 FQGNSA. The CDR3 here is CASSLVSPGMNTEAFF. The CDR3 nucleotides read TGTGCCAGCAGCTTAGTCTCCCCCGGTATGAACACTGAAGCTTTCTTT.

This clonotype has a count of ten or more. This sequence joins TRBV20-1 and TRBJ1-2, with D possibly TRBD1 on 6 matching bases. This CDR3 has 15 amino acids. V lost 0 bases to trimming and J lost 7 bases, with 18 bases between them. Looked up from germline, CDR1 is DFQATT and CDR2 is SNEGSKA (reference sequence). In DNA form, the CDR3 reads TGCAGTGCTAGAGATCCCGGCAGGGACAATGGTGGCTACACCTTC. Translated: CSARDPGRDNGGYTF.

At least ten counts were recorded for this clonotype. The V call is TRBV19, the J call TRBJ2-7; D unresolved. The CDR3 is 13 amino acids. V gave up 3 bases and J gave up 0 bases, with 6 bases separating them. Germline CDR1 LNHDA, CDR2 SQIVND (reference sequence). The CDR3 coding sequence is TGTGCCAGTAGTATTACAGCCTCCTACGAGCAGTACTTC. Its protein product is CASSITASYEQYF.

This chain links TRBV20-1 with TRBJ1-1; D unclear. The CDR3 runs to 8 residues. Germline V CDR1 and CDR2: DFQATT, SNEGSKA (reference sequence). Here the CDR3 DNA reads TGCAGCTGGGGAGAAGCTTTCTTT. It specifies CSWGEAFF.

This clonotype was seen repeatedly, ten times or more. This rearrangement joins TRBV25-1 to TRBJ2-6; tentatively, D is TRBD1 or TRBD2 (5 bases each). The V gene lost 3 bases and the J gene lost 0 bases, with 9 bases spanning the gap. This CDR3 is built from 16 residues. Per the germline V gene, CDR1 is MGHDK and CDR2 is SYGVNS. CDR3 loop: CASSDRDRSGANVLTF. The CDR3 bases are TGTGCCAGCAGTGACAGGGACCGCTCTGGGGCCAACGTCCTGACTTTC.

This clonotype was observed at least ten times. It is unclear where the CDR3 begins or ends on the DNA, so no DNA is shown, and the CDR3 is as TCRdb lists it. CDR3 sequence reads: CASSFGQGAPFF. This chain links TRBV28 with TRBJ2-1; the listed D gene, TRBD1, was not tested against the DNA. The CDR3 is 12 residues long, ends included. Germline loops: CDR1 MDHEN, CDR2 SYDVKM.